This T cell receptor beta chain was sequenced in a study of blood T cell repertoires in COVID-19. Study information: Samples of COVID-19 (acute and convalescent) were obtained from the United States, Italy and Spain. T cells, B-cell-depleted T cells, or PBMCs supplied cDNA or gDNA.

In the authors' methods: Estimates of nucleated cell counts were drawn from the amplification of reference gene primers. Assay: immunoSEQ multiplex PCR; the TCRdb copy retains only in-frame clones and omits some. The DNA was the basis for D and trimming; V, J and clone size are from that table. The repertoire includes approximately 11,000 clones, over 75% of them detected once, and approximately 10% sits in the top ten. The CDR3 is made up of 17 amino acids. Germline CDR1 SGHRS, CDR2 YFSETQ. J lost 0 bases, V lost 4 bases, and 10 bases had no gene match. Sequencing was carried out using peripheral blood. The sequence came from a human donor in a cohort sampled during active COVID-19. V usage is TRBV5-1 and J usage is TRBJ2-1; 7 nucleotides agree with TRBD1. The CDR3 loop reads CASSPRGQGSSYNEQFF. The CDR3 DNA sequence: TGCGCCAGCAGCCCTAGGGGGCAGGGTAGCTCCTACAATGAGCAGTTCTTC.